The clone carrying this T cell receptor (beta chain) has just a few counts. Its matching antigen is unknown. PCR amplification relied on 60 Vbeta primers (plus 13 Jbeta primers). The method was immunoSEQ multiplex PCR; TCRdb's version includes in-frame clones alone and lacks a portion of them. Of under 130,000 clones listed, roughly 15% are singletons. The source of the sample is a study of cytomegalovirus exposure and HLA in healthy donors. Background on the study: As an earlier analysis found, about 200 million T cells yielded approximately 110 million unique TCR beta sequences.

Points from the study as a whole: Prior analysis indicated that the majority of TCR beta V segments exhibited productivity approximately 87% or approximately 30% of the time.

Germline V gene data show CDR1 as SGHDN and CDR2 as FVKESK. The length of the CDR3 is 15 residues. Trimming removed 0 bases at V and 0 bases at J, with 8 bases between. This rearrangement joins TRBV14 to TRBJ1-1, with TRBD1 as a possible D gene (6 bases). The sequence was obtained from a female donor in good health and CMV-seronegative. The sample comprised PBMCs. CDR3 coding DNA: TGTGCCAGCAGCCAAGATTGGGACATGAACACTGAAGCTTTCTTT. It is translated as CASSQDWDMNTEAFF.